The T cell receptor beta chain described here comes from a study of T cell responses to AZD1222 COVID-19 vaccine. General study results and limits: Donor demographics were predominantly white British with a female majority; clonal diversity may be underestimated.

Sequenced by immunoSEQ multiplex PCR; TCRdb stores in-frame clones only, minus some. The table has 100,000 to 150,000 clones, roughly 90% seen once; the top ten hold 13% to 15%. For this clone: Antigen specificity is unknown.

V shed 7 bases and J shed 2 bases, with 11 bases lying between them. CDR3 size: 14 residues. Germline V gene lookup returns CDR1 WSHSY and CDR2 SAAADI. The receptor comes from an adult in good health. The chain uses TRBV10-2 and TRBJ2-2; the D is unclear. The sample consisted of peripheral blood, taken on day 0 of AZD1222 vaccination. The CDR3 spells CASMGMGNTGELFF. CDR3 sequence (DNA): TGCGCCAGCATGGGAATGGGAAACACCGGGGAGCTGTTTTTT.